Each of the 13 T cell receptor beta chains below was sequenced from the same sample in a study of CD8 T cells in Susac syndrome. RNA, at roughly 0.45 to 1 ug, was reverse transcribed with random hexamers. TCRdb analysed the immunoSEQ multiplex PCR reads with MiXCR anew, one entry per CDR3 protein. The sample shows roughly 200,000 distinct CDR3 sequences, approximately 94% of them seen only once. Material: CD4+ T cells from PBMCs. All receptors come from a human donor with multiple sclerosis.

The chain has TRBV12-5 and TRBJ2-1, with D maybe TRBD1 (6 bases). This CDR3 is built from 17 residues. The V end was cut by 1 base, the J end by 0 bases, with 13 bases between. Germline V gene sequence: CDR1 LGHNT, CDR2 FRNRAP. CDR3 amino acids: CASGLETGFSSYNEQFF. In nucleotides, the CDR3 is TGTGCTAGTGGTTTGGAGACAGGATTTAGCTCCTACAATGAGCAGTTCTTC.

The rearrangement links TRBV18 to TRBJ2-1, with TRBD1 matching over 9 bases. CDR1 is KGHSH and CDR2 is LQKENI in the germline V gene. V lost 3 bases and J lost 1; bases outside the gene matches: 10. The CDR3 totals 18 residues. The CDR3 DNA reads TGTGCCAGCTCACCCCCCGGGACAGGGCTCCAATCCTACAATGAGCAGTTCTTC. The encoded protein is CASSPPGTGLQSYNEQFF.

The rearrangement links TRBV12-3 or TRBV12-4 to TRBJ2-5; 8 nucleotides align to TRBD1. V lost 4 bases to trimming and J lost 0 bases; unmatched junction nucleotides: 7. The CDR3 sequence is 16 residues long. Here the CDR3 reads CASSSRGRRYQETQYF. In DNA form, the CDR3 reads TGTGCCAGCAGTTCCAGGGGGCGCAGGTACCAAGAGACCCAGTACTTC.

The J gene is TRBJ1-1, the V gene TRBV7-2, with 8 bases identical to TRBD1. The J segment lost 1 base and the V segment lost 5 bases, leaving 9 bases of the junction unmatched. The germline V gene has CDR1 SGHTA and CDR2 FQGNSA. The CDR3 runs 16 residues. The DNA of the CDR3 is TGTGCCAGCAGCCCCCGACAGGGGAGAGGGAACACTGAAGCTTTCTTT. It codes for CASSPRQGRGNTEAFF.

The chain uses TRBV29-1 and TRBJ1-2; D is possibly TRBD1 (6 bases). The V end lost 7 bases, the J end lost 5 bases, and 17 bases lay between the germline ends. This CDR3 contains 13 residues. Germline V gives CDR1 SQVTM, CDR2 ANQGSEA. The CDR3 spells CSAGRQDLYGYTF. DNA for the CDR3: TGCAGCGCCGGTAGACAGGATCTTTATGGCTACACCTTC. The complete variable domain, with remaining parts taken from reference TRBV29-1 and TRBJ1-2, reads SAVISQKPSRDICQRGTSLTIQCQVDSQVTMMFWYRQQPGQSLTLIATANQGSEATYESGFVIDKFPISRPNLTFSTLTVSNMSPEDSSIYLCSAGRQDLYGYTFGSGTRLTVV.

This CDR3 reads CASSLGSGDSSYEQYF. The CDR3 nucleotides read TGTGCCAGCAGCCTGGGTTCTGGCGACTCCTCCTACGAGCAGTACTTC. This chain uses TRBV7-6 with TRBJ2-7; D gene ambiguous. Germline V CDR1 and CDR2: SGHVS, FNYEAQ. The CDR3 is made up of 16 amino acids. V gave up 5 bases and J gave up 0 bases, with 17 bases separating them.

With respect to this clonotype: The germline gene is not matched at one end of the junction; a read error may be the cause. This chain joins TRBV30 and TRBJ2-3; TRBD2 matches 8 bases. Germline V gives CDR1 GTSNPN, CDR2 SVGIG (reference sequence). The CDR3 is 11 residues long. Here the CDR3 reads CAGGGTDTQYF. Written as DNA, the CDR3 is TGCGCCGGGGGGGGAACAGATACGCAGTATTTT.

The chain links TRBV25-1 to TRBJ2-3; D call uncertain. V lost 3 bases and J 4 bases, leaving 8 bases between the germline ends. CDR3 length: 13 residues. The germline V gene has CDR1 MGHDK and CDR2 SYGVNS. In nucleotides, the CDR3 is TGTGCCAGCAGTGAGCCCAATGCAGATACGCAGTATTTT. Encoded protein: CASSEPNADTQYF.

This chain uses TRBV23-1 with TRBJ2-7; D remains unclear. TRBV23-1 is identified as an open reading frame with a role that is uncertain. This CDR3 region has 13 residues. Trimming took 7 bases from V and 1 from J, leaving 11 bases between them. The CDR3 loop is CASKSHISYEQYF. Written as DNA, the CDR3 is TGCGCCAGCAAGTCGCACATTTCCTACGAGCAGTACTTC.

CDR3 DNA: TGTGCCATCAGTGAGTCTCGTATTGTGGGAGGACAGGGGTACCGCTCACCCCTCCACTTT. It codes for CAISESRIVGGQGYRSPLHF. The chain carries TRBV10-3 and TRBJ1-6; 9 bases fit TRBD1. Germline loops: CDR1 ENHRY, CDR2 SYGVKD. The CDR3 contains 20 residues. With 0 bases clipped from V and 10 bases from J, the junction kept 19 bases outside the gene matches.

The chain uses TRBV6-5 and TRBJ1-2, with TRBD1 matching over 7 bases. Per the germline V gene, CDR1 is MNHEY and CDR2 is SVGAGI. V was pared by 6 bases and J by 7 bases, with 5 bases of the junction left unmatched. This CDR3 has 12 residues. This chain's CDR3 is CASRETGFGYTF. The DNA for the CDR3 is TGTGCCAGCAGGGAGACAGGGTTTGGCTACACCTTC.

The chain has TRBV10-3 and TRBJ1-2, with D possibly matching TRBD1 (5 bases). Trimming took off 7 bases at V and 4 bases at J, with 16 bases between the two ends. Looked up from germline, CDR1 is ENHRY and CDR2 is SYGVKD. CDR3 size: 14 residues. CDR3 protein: CAIKIAGQLYGYTF. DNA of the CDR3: TGTGCCATCAAAATTGCGGGGCAGCTCTATGGCTACACCTTC.

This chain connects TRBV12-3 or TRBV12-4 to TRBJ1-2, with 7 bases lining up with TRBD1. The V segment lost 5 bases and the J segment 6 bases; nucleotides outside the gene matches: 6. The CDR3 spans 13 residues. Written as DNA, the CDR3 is TGTGCCAGCAGTCCAGGGGGTTCGCATGGCTACACCTTC. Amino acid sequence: CASSPGGSHGYTF.